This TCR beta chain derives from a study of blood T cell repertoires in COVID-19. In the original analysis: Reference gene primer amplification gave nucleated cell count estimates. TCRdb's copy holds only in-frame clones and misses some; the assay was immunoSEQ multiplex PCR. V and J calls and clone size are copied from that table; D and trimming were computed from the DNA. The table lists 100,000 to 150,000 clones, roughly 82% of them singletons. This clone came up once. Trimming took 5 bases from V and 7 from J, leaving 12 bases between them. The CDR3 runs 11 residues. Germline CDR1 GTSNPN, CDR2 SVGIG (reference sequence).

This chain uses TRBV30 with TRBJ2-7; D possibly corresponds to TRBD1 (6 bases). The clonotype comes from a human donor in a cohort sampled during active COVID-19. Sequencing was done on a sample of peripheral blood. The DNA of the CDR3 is TGTGCCTGGGGACAGAGCGGAGAGCAGTACTTC. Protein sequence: CAWGQSGEQYF.